The 28 T cell receptor beta chains given below trace back to one sample, sequenced in a study of circulating and synovial CD4+ cells in juvenile arthritis. TCRdb's copy holds only in-frame clones and misses some; the assay was immunoSEQ multiplex PCR. The sample carries some 15,000 clones, roughly 84% recorded once. The material sequenced was CD4+ T cells from synovial fluid. These receptors all stem from a human patient with juvenile idiopathic arthritis. Some clones in this sample may be carry-over from other donors' samples.

This rearrangement joins TRBV4-2 to TRBJ2-7; a weak D match, TRBD1 (6 bases). This CDR3 is 15 amino acids long. V was trimmed by 5 bases and J by 3 bases, leaving 17 bases between them. Germline V CDR1 and CDR2: LGHNA, YNFKEQ. CDR3 loop: CASSERAGTHYEQYF. CDR3 coding DNA: TGTGCCAGCAGCGAACGAGCCGGGACACACTACGAGCAGTACTTC.

This CDR3 reads CASGQLGGTGGNYGYTF. For the CDR3, the DNA is TGTGCCAGCGGACAGCTAGGTGGGACAGGGGGGAACTATGGCTACACCTTC. The chain uses TRBV11-2 and TRBJ1-2; 11 bases match TRBD1. Germline CDR1 SGHAT, CDR2 FQNNGV. The CDR3 has 17 amino acids. V was clipped by 8 bases and J by 2 bases; unmatched bases: 13. Full variable domain (outside the CDR3, taken from reference TRBV11-2 and TRBJ1-2): EAGVAQSPRYKIIEKRQSVAFWCNPISGHATLYWYQQILGQGPKLLIQFQNNGVVDDSQLPKDRFSAERLKGVDSTLKIQPAKLEDSAVYLCASGQLGGTGGNYGYTFGSGTRLTVV.

This clone has more than one count but fewer than ten. Germline and junction disagree at one end, which may indicate a read error. The gene calls are TRBV29-1 and TRBJ2-3; 9 nucleotides line up with TRBD2. The germline gives CDR1 SQVTM, CDR2 ANQGSEA. The CDR3 spans 15 residues. The CDR3 region is CSVEAGSAGGGTQYF. CDR3 nucleotide sequence: TGCAGCGTGGAAGCGGGGTCCGCGGGGGGGGGTACGCAGTATTTT.

This clone was counted between two and nine times. The V gene is TRBV5-1, the J gene TRBJ2-1; 12 nucleotides agree with TRBD2. Unmatched junction bases numbered 6, after V lost 3 bases and J lost 8 bases. Germline CDR1 and CDR2: SGHRS and YFSETQ. The CDR3 sequence is 15 residues long. The CDR3 spells CASSWLAGGPYEQFF. The CDR3 region has the DNA TGCGCCAGCAGCTGGCTAGCGGGGGGGCCTTATGAGCAGTTCTTC.

J is TRBJ1-2 and V is TRBV18, with TRBD1 as a possible D gene (5 bases). CDR1 and CDR2 from the germline V gene are KGHSH and LQKENI. Trimming removed 2 bases from V and 8 bases from J, with 9 bases in between. The CDR3 consists of 12 residues. Here the CDR3 DNA reads TGTGCCAGCTCACCAGGGGCGGAAGGCTACACCTTC. Translated, it gives CASSPGAEGYTF. Combining the CDR3 with reference TRBV18 and TRBJ1-2 gives the whole variable domain NAGVMQNPRHLVRRRGQEARLRCSPMKGHSHVYWYRQLPEEGLKFMVYLQKENIIDESGMPKERFSAEFPKEGPSILRIQQVVRGDSAAYFCASSPGAEGYTFGSGTRLTVV.

V usage is TRBV30 and J usage is TRBJ1-2; D is possibly TRBD1 (5 bases). Deletions cut 8 bases from V and 1 base from J, with 14 bases between. The germline V gene has CDR1 GTSNPN and CDR2 SVGIG (reference sequence). This CDR3 comprises 13 residues. Here the CDR3 reads CARNQGLNYGYTF. The DNA of the CDR3 is TGTGCCCGGAACCAGGGCCTTAACTATGGCTACACCTTC.

This chain links TRBV2 with TRBJ1-2, with a tentative D call TRBD1 (6 bases). This CDR3 contains 14 residues. V dropped 7 bases and J dropped 5 bases, with 17 bases sitting between them. Germline CDR1 reads SNHLY; CDR2 reads FYNNEI. In nucleotides, the CDR3 is TGTGCCAGCACCGCGGATAGGGGGGGTTATGGCTACACCTTC. This sequence encodes CASTADRGGYGYTF.

The CDR3 reads CASSQKKTSGNTGELFF. The CDR3 nucleotides are TGTGCCAGCAGCCAAAAAAAGACTAGCGGGAACACCGGGGAGCTGTTTTTT. The chain links TRBV7-2 to TRBJ2-2, with 9 bases that match TRBD2. Germline V CDR1 and CDR2: SGHTA, FQGNSA. The CDR3 has 17 amino acids. Trimming at V came to 5 bases and at J to 1 base, leaving 8 bases not matched to a gene.

The gene calls are TRBV2 and TRBJ1-2, with D tentatively TRBD1 (5 bases). The CDR3 runs 13 residues. V was clipped by 2 bases and J by 4 bases, with 8 bases between them. Germline assignment: CDR1 SNHLY and CDR2 FYNNEI. The DNA for the CDR3 is TGTGCCAGCAGTGAAAGGGGCCTCTATGGCTACACCTTC. Translation: CASSERGLYGYTF.

The CDR3 DNA sequence: TGTGCCAGCTCACCAACACCCGTCCAGGGGACTAACTATGGCTACACCTTC. This sequence encodes CASSPTPVQGTNYGYTF. V gene TRBV18 combines with J gene TRBJ1-2; tentatively, D is TRBD1 (6 bases). Trimming shortened V by 2 bases and J by 0 bases, and 16 bases separated the two germline ends. Germline CDR1 and CDR2: KGHSH and LQKENI. This CDR3 comprises 17 residues. Full variable domain (rest looked up from reference TRBV18 and TRBJ1-2): NAGVMQNPRHLVRRRGQEARLRCSPMKGHSHVYWYRQLPEEGLKFMVYLQKENIIDESGMPKERFSAEFPKEGPSILRIQQVVRGDSAAYFCASSPTPVQGTNYGYTFGSGTRLTVV.

This clone was counted between two and nine times. Here the CDR3 DNA reads TGTGCCAGCTCACTGGGACAGGGAAACACTGAAGCTTTCTTT. Protein sequence: CASSLGQGNTEAFF. The chain carries TRBV18 and TRBJ1-1; 9 nucleotides agree with TRBD1. The CDR3 is 14 amino acids. J gave up 2 bases and V 4 bases, and 2 bases lay outside the gene matches. Per germline, CDR1 KGHSH and CDR2 LQKENI.

This clone was observed a handful of times. The chain is built from TRBV5-5 and TRBJ1-1; no reliable D call. Germline CDR1 is SGHKS and CDR2 is YYEKEE (reference sequence). CDR3 length: 14 amino acids. Deletions cut 4 bases from V and 6 bases from J, with 16 bases between. Here the CDR3 reads CASSLIPGSAEAFF. Written as DNA, the CDR3 is TGTGCCAGCAGCCTTATCCCCGGGTCCGCTGAAGCTTTCTTT.

This sequence joins TRBV18 and TRBJ2-3; 8 nucleotides line up with TRBD2. The CDR3 runs to 16 residues. Trimming cost V 6 bases and J 2 bases; bases outside gene matches: 10. From germline, CDR1 is KGHSH and CDR2 LQKENI. Here the CDR3 DNA reads TGTGCCAGCTCCCCGGGACTAGAGGTTCTCACAGATACGCAGTATTTT. It is translated as CASSPGLEVLTDTQYF.

The genes are TRBV5-6 and TRBJ2-7; possibly TRBD2 for D (6 bases). Trimming removed 4 bases from V and 0 bases from J, with 11 bases in between. Germline V CDR1 and CDR2: SGHDT, YYEEEE. The CDR3 runs to 14 residues. CDR3 region: CASSGTSTSYEQYF. Written as DNA, the CDR3 is TGTGCCAGCAGCGGGACTTCTACCTCCTACGAGCAGTACTTC.

This clone was counted once. J is TRBJ2-5 and V is TRBV9, with 10 bases aligning to TRBD1. Looked up from germline, CDR1 is SGDLS and CDR2 is YYNGEE. This CDR3 has 14 residues. The V segment lost 3 bases and the J segment 5 bases; nucleotides outside the gene matches: 4. CDR3 residues: CASSARQGAETQYF. The CDR3 DNA sequence: TGTGCCAGCAGCGCACGACAGGGGGCTGAGACCCAGTACTTC. The full variable domain, completed using reference TRBV9 and TRBJ2-5, is DSGVTQTPKHLITATGQRVTLRCSPRSGDLSVYWYQQSLDQGLQFLIQYYNGEERAKGNILERFSAQQFPDLHSELNLSSLELGDSALYFCASSARQGAETQYFGPGTRLLVL.

This chain connects TRBV6-4 to TRBJ1-2; the match to TRBD1 covers 9 bases. The CDR3 has 16 amino acids. Germline loops: CDR1 MRHNA, CDR2 SNTAGT. V lost 5 bases and J lost 7; bases outside the gene matches: 14. CDR3 DNA: TGTGCCAGCAGTCTATTAGGGACAGGGTTTGATAGTGGCTACACCTTC. As protein: CASSLLGTGFDSGYTF.

In this sample, this clone turned up a few times. The chain employs TRBV2 and TRBJ1-3; unclear D gene. From germline, CDR1 is SNHLY and CDR2 FYNNEI. V was trimmed by 2 bases and J by 2 bases, leaving 10 bases between them. The CDR3 contains 15 residues. The CDR3 sequence: CASSELGGTGNTIYF. The CDR3 DNA reads TGTGCCAGCAGTGAACTTGGCGGCACTGGAAACACCATATATTTT.

Note on this clone: The same CDR3 is also encoded by other DNA sequences in this sample. J is TRBJ1-6 and V is TRBV5-5; TRBD1 agrees at 7 bases. The V gene's germline CDR1 is SGHKS and CDR2 YYEKEE (reference sequence). The CDR3 is made up of 16 amino acids. With 4 bases clipped from V and 4 bases from J, the junction kept 8 bases outside the gene matches. The CDR3 is CASSVAAGQYNSPLHF. The CDR3 nucleotides are TGTGCCAGCAGCGTCGCGGCGGGACAGTATAATTCACCCCTCCACTTT.

The V gene is TRBV5-1, the J gene TRBJ1-1, with D possibly matching TRBD1 (5 bases). V was clipped by 4 bases and J by 0 bases, with 10 bases between them. The CDR3 runs to 14 residues. Looked up from germline, CDR1 is SGHRS and CDR2 is YFSETQ. In DNA, the CDR3 is TGCGCCAGCAGCGATCAGGGTTTGAACACTGAAGCTTTCTTT. Amino acid sequence: CASSDQGLNTEAFF.

In its sample, this clone was seen once. J is TRBJ2-5 and V is TRBV7-2; D is ambiguous. This CDR3 has 14 residues. Germline V gene lookup returns CDR1 SGHTA and CDR2 FQGNSA. With 7 bases removed from V and 4 bases from J, the gap between germline ends came to 16 bases. The CDR3 reads CASTTYLRSETQYF. CDR3 sequence (DNA): TGTGCCAGCACGACCTATCTGAGGTCAGAGACCCAGTACTTC.

Written as DNA, the CDR3 is TGCAGCGTTGCATTAGGGGTGGGCTACGAGCAGTACTTC. It translates to CSVALGVGYEQYF. The genes are TRBV29-1 and TRBJ2-7; perhaps TRBD1 as D (5 bases). Germline loops: CDR1 SQVTM, CDR2 ANQGSEA. The CDR3 is 13 amino acids. With 4 bases removed from V and 3 bases from J, the gap between germline ends came to 13 bases.

Concerning this clone itself: The same CDR3 also results from other DNA sequences found in this sample. The chain carries TRBV4-3 and TRBJ1-6, with a tentative D call TRBD1 (6 bases). The germline CDR1 and CDR2 sequences are LGHNA and YSLEER. V was pared by 1 base and J by 9 bases, with 13 bases between. CDR3 size: 15 residues. CDR3 loop: CASSQALGALSPLHF. CDR3 sequence (DNA): TGCGCCAGCAGCCAAGCCCTGGGGGCGCTTTCACCCCTCCACTTT.

This chain connects TRBV7-8 to TRBJ1-5; possibly TRBD1 for D (5 bases). The V and J ends lost 4 bases and 7 bases respectively, with 11 bases between them. There are 13 residues in the CDR3. Germline CDR1 is SGHVS and CDR2 is FQNEAQ. Here the CDR3 DNA reads TGTGCCAGCAGCTATGGGGCCCAACAGCCCCAGCATTTT. Its protein is CASSYGAQQPQHF.

This chain links TRBV19 with TRBJ1-2; TRBD1 matches 11 bases. CDR1 and CDR2 from the germline V gene are LNHDA and SQIVND (reference sequence). The length of the CDR3 is 14 residues. The ends lost 4 bases at V and 5 bases at J; junction bases unmatched: 3. In DNA, the CDR3 is TGTGCCAGTAGTACGGACAGGGGGCTATATGGCTACACCTTC. Its protein product is CASSTDRGLYGYTF.

The rearrangement links TRBV6-5 to TRBJ1-2; 8 positions match TRBD1. Germline V lookup: CDR1 MNHEY, CDR2 SVGAGI. The V gene end was trimmed by 4 bases and the J gene end by 3 bases; junction bases not matched to a gene: 4. The CDR3 spans 14 residues. The DNA of the CDR3 is TGTGCCAGCAGTTTGGACAGGGCCCACTATGGCTACACCTTC. Protein product: CASSLDRAHYGYTF.

The rearrangement joins TRBV6-5 to TRBJ1-2; 10 positions agree with TRBD1. CDR1 is MNHEY, CDR2 SVGAGI, per germline. Unmatched junction bases numbered 2, after V lost 2 bases and J lost 2 bases. The CDR3 is made up of 15 amino acids. CDR3 coding DNA: TGTGCCAGCAGTTACACGACAGGGGGCAACTATGGCTACACCTTC. Translation gives CASSYTTGGNYGYTF.

This chain links TRBV2 with TRBJ1-5, with a tentative D call TRBD1 (6 bases). Germline CDR1 reads SNHLY; CDR2 reads FYNNEI. The germline V and J ends were trimmed by 1 base and 7 bases, with 11 bases remaining between them. The CDR3 is 14 residues long. CDR3: CASSEVGGQQPQHF. DNA of the CDR3: TGTGCCAGCAGTGAAGTGGGGGGGCAACAGCCCCAGCATTTT.

The chain is built from TRBV5-4 and TRBJ2-7; 13 bases match TRBD2. V dropped 4 bases and J dropped 4; count of bases not matched to a gene: 5. CDR1 and CDR2 from the germline V gene are SGHNT and YYREEE (reference sequence). The CDR3 extends over 15 amino acids. Here the CDR3 DNA reads TGTGCCAGCAGCCGCCGGACTAGCGGGGGTTACGAGCAGTACTTC. As protein: CASSRRTSGGYEQYF. Full variable domain (missing parts from reference TRBV5-4 and TRBJ2-7): ETGVTQSPTHLIKTRGQQVTLRCSSQSGHNTVSWYQQALGQGPQFIFQYYREEENGRGNFPPRFSGLQFPNYSSELNVNALELDDSALYLCASSRRTSGGYEQYFGPGTRLTVT.